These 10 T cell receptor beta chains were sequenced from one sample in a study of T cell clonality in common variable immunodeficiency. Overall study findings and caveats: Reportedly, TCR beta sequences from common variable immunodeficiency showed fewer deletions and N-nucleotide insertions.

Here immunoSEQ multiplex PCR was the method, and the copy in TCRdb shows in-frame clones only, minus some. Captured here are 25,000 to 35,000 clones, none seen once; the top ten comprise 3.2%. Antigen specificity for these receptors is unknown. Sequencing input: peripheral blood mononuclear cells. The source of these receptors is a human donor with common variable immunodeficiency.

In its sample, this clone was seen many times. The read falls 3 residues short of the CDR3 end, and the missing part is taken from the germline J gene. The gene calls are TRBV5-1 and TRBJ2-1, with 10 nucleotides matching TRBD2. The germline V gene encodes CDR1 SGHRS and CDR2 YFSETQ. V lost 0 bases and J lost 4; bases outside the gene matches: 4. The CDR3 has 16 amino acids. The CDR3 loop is CASSLDGTSAYNEQFF. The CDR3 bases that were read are TGCGCCAGCAGCTTGGACGGGACTAGCGCATACAATGAG.

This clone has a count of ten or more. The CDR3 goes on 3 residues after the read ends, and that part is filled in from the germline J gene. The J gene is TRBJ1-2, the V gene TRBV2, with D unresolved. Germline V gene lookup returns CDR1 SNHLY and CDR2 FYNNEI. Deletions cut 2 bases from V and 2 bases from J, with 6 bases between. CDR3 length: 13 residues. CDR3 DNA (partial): TGTGCCAGCAGTGAATCCGGGAACTATGGC. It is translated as CASSESGNYG. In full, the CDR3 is CASSESGNYGYTF. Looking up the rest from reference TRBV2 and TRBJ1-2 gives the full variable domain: EPEVTQTPSHQVTQMGQEVILRCVPISNHLYFYWYRQILGQKVEFLVSFYNNEISEKSEIFDDQFSVERPDGSNFTLKIRSTKLEDSAMYFCASSESGNYGYTFGSGTRLTVV.

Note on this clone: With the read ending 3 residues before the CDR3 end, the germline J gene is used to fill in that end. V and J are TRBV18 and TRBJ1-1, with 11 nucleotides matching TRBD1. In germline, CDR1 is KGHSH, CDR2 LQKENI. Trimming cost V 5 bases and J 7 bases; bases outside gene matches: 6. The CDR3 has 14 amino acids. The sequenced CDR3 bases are TGTGCCAGCTCATCAGGACAGGGGGCAGGTGAA. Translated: CASSSGQGAGE. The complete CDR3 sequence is CASSSGQGAGEAFF.

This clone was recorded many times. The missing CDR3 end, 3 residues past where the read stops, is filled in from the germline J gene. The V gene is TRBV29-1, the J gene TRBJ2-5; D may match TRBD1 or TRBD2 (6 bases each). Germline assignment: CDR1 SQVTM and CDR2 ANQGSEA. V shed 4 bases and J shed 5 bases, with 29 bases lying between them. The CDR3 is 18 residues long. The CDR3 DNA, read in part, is TGCAGCGTTGTTTCGCCTAAGCTGCGAGGCGGGACACGGGAGACC. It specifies CSVVSPKLRGGTRET. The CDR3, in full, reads CSVVSPKLRGGTRETQYF.

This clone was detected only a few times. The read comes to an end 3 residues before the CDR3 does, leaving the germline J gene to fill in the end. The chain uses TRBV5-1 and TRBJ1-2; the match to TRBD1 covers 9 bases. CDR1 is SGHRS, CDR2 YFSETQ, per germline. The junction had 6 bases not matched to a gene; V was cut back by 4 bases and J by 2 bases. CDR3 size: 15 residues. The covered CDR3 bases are TGCGCCAGCAGCCTCGGGACAGGGACCAACTATGGC. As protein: CASSLGTGTNYG. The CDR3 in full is CASSLGTGTNYGYTF.

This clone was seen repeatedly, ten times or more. CDR3 region: CSARVVYSYNEQFF. CDR3 bases read: TGCAGTGCCAGGGTGGTTTACTCCTACAATGAG. This rearrangement joins TRBV20-1 to TRBJ2-1; possibly TRBD1 for D (5 bases). The read stops 3 residues short of the end of the CDR3; the missing end is completed from the germline J gene. The germline gives CDR1 DFQATT, CDR2 SNEGSKA (reference sequence). The CDR3 length is 14 residues. V was clipped by 6 bases and J by 0 bases, with 12 bases between them.

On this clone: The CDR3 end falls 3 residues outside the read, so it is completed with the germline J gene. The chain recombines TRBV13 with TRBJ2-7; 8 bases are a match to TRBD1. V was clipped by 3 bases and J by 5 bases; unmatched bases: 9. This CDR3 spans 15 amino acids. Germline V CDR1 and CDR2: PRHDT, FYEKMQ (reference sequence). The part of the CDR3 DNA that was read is TGTGCCAGCAGCTTCGGGCAGGGGGCAAATAACGAG. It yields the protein CASSFGQGANNE. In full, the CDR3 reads CASSFGQGANNEQYF.

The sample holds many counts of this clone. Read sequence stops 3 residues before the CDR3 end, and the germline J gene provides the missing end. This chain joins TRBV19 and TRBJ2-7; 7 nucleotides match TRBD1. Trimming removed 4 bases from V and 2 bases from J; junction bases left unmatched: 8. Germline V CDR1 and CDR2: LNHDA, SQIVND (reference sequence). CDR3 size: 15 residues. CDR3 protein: CASSTSGTATYEQYF. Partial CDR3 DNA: TGTGCCAGTAGTACCTCCGGGACAGCAACCTACGAG.

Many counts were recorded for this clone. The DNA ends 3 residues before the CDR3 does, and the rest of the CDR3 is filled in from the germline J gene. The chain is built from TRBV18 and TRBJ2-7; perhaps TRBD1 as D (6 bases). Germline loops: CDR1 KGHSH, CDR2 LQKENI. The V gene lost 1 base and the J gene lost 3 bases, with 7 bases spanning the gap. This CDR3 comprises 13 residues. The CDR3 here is CASSPRGLYEQYF. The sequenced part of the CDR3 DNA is TGTGCCAGCTCACCACGGGGGCTCTACGAG.

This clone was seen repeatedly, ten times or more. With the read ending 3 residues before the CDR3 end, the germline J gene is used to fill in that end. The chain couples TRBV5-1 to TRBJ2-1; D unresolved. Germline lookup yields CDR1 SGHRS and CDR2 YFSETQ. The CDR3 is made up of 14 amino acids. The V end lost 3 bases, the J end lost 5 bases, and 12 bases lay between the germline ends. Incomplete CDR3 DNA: TGCGCCAGCAGCTCCTTTCGGCGGAACAATGAG. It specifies CASSSFRRNNE. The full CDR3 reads CASSSFRRNNEQFF.